Below, 20 T cell receptor beta chains from the same sample are listed, as sequenced in a study of T cells in Graves' hyperthyroidism and ophthalmopathy. Amplified regions were TCR beta CDR3 sequences from RNA transcripts. During a first-round RT-PCR of the TCR CDR3, the HTBI primer set was used. TCRdb independently ran MiXCR on the multiplex PCR reads; one entry per CDR3 protein. Among about 580,000 distinct CDR3 sequences listed, about half were seen once. The specimen sequenced was peripheral blood or thyroid tissue (not recorded which). The receptor set was obtained from a woman aged 18-29 years with Graves' hyperthyroidism.

V gene TRBV7-9 combines with J gene TRBJ2-7; a possible D gene is TRBD2 (6 bases). The end of the DNA fits TRBJ2-1 better, so the J call may be wrong. The CDR3 length is 16 residues. CDR1 is SEHNR and CDR2 is FQNEAQ in the germline V gene (reference sequence). CDR3 protein: CASSSKSGEGGSEQFF. In nucleotides, the CDR3 is TGTGCCAGCAGCTCTAAATCAGGCGAGGGAGGCAGTGAGCAGTTCTTC.

This clonotype came up a few times. This chain uses TRBV10-3 with TRBJ2-7; the match to TRBD2 covers 16 bases. V lost 6 bases, J lost 5 bases, and 1 base stayed unmatched. CDR1 and CDR2 from the germline V gene are ENHRY and SYGVKD. The CDR3 runs to 14 residues. CDR3 residues: CAIRGLAGGDEQYF. CDR3 DNA sequence: TGTGCCATCAGGGGACTAGCGGGAGGGGACGAGCAGTACTTC.

In its sample, this clonotype was seen many times. V is TRBV18 and J is TRBJ1-2, with unresolved D. The CDR3 spans 14 residues. CDR1 and CDR2 (germline): KGHSH, LQKENI. V lost 3 bases and J 4 bases, leaving 12 bases between the germline ends. CDR3 sequence: CASSPPSIAYGYTF. Written as DNA, the CDR3 is TGTGCCAGCTCACCCCCCAGTATTGCCTATGGCTACACCTTC.

This clonotype was seen ten or more times. The chain employs TRBV2 and TRBJ2-2; D uncertain. V lost 3 bases, J lost 3 bases, and 8 bases lay in between. CDR1 and CDR2 from the germline V gene are SNHLY and FYNNEI. The CDR3 consists of 14 residues. The CDR3 DNA follows: TGTGCCAGCAGTGAGTGGCTAGACACCGGGGAGCTGTTTTTT. It yields the protein CASSEWLDTGELFF.

This clonotype was counted at least ten times. CDR3 amino acids: CASSQMDYRVRFYEQYF. As DNA, the CDR3 is TGCGCCAGCAGCCAAATGGACTACCGGGTGCGCTTCTACGAGCAGTACTTC. The rearrangement joins TRBV4-1 to TRBJ2-7; TRBD2 is a possible D gene (6 bases). V lost 2 bases and J lost 3, with 20 bases in between. CDR1 is MGHRA and CDR2 is YSYEKL in the germline V gene. CDR3 length equals 17 residues.

The table lists this clonotype with many counts. The chain couples TRBV20-1 to TRBJ1-5, with D uncertain. Germline CDR1 is DFQATT and CDR2 is SNEGSKA (reference sequence). The CDR3 is made up of 14 amino acids. Deletions cut 6 bases from V and 1 base from J, with 13 bases between. CDR3 region: CSALKAASNQPQHF. CDR3 DNA sequence: TGCAGTGCGCTAAAGGCGGCGAGCAATCAGCCCCAGCATTTT.

This clonotype appeared many times. This chain joins TRBV29-1 and TRBJ1-2; 10 positions match TRBD1. The length of the CDR3 is 16 residues. Per the germline V gene, CDR1 is SQVTM and CDR2 is ANQGSEA. V trimming: 0 bases; J trimming: 0 bases; junction bases outside the gene matches: 4. CDR3 protein: CSVEDWGQGTNYGYTF. The CDR3 DNA is TGCAGCGTTGAAGATTGGGGACAGGGGACTAACTATGGCTACACCTTC. The variable domain in full, with the rest retrieved from reference TRBV29-1 and TRBJ1-2, is SAVISQKPSRDICQRGTSLTIQCQVDSQVTMMFWYRQQPGQSLTLIATANQGSEATYESGFVIDKFPISRPNLTFSTLTVSNMSPEDSSIYLCSVEDWGQGTNYGYTFGSGTRLTVV.

In nucleotides, the CDR3 is TGTGCCAGCAGCGTAGTGGAGCGCACAGATACGCAGTATTTT. It translates to CASSVVERTDTQYF. This sequence joins TRBV9 and TRBJ2-3, with D hard to call. CDR1 is SGDLS, CDR2 YYNGEE, per germline. CDR3 length: 14 residues. Between the trimmed V and J ends, which lost 0 bases and 1 base, there was a span of 6 bases. The full variable domain, with the rest looked up from reference TRBV9 and TRBJ2-3, is DSGVTQTPKHLITATGQRVTLRCSPRSGDLSVYWYQQSLDQGLQFLIQYYNGEERAKGNILERFSAQQFPDLHSELNLSSLELGDSALYFCASSVVERTDTQYFGPGTRLTVL.

Details on this clonotype: Mismatch with germline at one junction end may stem from a read error. J is TRBJ1-1 and V is TRBV25-1; D unresolved. Germline loops: CDR1 MGHDK, CDR2 SYGVNS. This CDR3 region has 16 residues. Written as DNA, the CDR3 is TGTGTCAGCAGTGCTCTCCTAGCCTACTCGAACACTGAGGCTTTCTTT. Its protein product is CVSSALLAYSNTEAFF.

This clonotype was detected many times. The chain is built from TRBV12-3 or TRBV12-4 and TRBJ2-5; TRBD2 might be the D (7 bases). The CDR3 covers 15 residues. V was trimmed by 4 bases and J by 7 bases, leaving 19 bases between them. CDR3 region: CASSSSRGGESTQYF. CDR3 in DNA: TGTGCCAGCAGTTCATCTAGGGGGGGCGAGTCGACCCAGTACTTC.

The chain employs TRBV29-1 and TRBJ2-5; maybe TRBD1 (6 bases). The germline CDR1 and CDR2 sequences are SQVTM and ANQGSEA. The CDR3 totals 13 residues. V was cut by 8 bases and J by 4 bases, with 17 bases left in between. The CDR3 region has the DNA TGCAGCATCCTGACAGGAGCTGCAGAGACCCAGTACTTC. Its translation is CSILTGAAETQYF.

The chain links TRBV6-1 to TRBJ2-7; 9 bases agree with TRBD1. Germline CDR1 reads MNHNS; CDR2 reads SASEGT. V lost 7 bases and J lost 1; bases outside the gene matches: 11. The CDR3 runs to 16 residues. DNA for the CDR3: TGTGCCAGCACCTGGAAGGGGACAGGGAATTCCTACGAGCAGTACTTC. Translating it yields CASTWKGTGNSYEQYF.

This clonotype was seen repeatedly, ten times or more. The rearrangement uses TRBV10-2 and TRBJ1-1; D remains unclear. The germline CDR1 and CDR2 sequences are WSHSY and SAAADI. The CDR3 has 13 residues. V was pared by 7 bases and J by 1 base, with 10 bases between. This chain's CDR3 is CASTPIGNTEAFF. DNA of the CDR3: TGCGCCAGCACTCCGATTGGGAACACTGAAGCTTTCTTT.

The sample holds many counts of this clonotype. The gene calls are TRBV11-1 and TRBJ1-2; 7 bases match TRBD1. Germline CDR1 is SGHAT and CDR2 is FQDESV (reference sequence). There are 14 residues in the CDR3. Trimming at V came to 4 bases and at J to 5 bases, leaving 7 bases not matched to a gene. CDR3 in amino acids: CASSWSRDSYGYTF. The DNA for the CDR3 is TGTGCCAGCAGCTGGTCCCGGGACAGTTATGGCTACACCTTC.

A word on this clonotype: It may be a read error: a sequence one base away is much more abundant. The J gene is TRBJ1-1, the V gene TRBV10-3; weak D call: TRBD1 (6 bases). The V end was cut by 5 bases, the J end by 2 bases, with 15 bases between. CDR3 length equals 15 residues. Germline V gene lookup returns CDR1 ENHRY and CDR2 SYGVKD. The chain's CDR3 is CAISTTGRHNTEAFF. CDR3 in DNA: TGTGCCATCAGTACGACAGGCCGACATAACACTGAAGCTTTCTTT.

Concerning this clonotype itself: A junction boundary mismatches the germline segment, possibly from a read error. This chain joins TRBV24-1 and TRBJ2-2, with 13 nucleotides matching TRBD2. Germline V CDR1 and CDR2: KGHDR, SFDVKD. The CDR3 has 21 amino acids. The CDR3 reads CATSDHKIGLAGVRDTGELVF. As DNA, the CDR3 is TGTGCCACCAGTGATCACAAAATAGGACTAGCGGGAGTGAGGGACACCGGGGAGCTGGTTTTT.

The sample holds many counts of this clonotype. This chain joins TRBV6-4 and TRBJ2-5, with D tentatively TRBD1 (5 bases). CDR1 is MRHNA, CDR2 SNTAGT, per germline. V shed 3 bases and J shed 4 bases, with 9 bases lying between them. CDR3 length: 13 residues. Here the CDR3 reads CASSEAQGETQYF. In DNA form, the CDR3 reads TGTGCCAGCAGTGAAGCCCAGGGAGAGACCCAGTACTTC.

This clonotype has at least ten counts. This chain connects TRBV24-1 to TRBJ2-5, with D hard to call. The ends were cut back, 7 bases at V and 2 bases at J, with 10 bases in the middle. Germline assignment: CDR1 KGHDR and CDR2 SFDVKD. There are 13 residues in the CDR3. CDR3 amino acids: CATRHGLQETQYF. Here the CDR3 DNA reads TGTGCCACCAGACACGGCTTACAAGAGACCCAGTACTTC.

The rearrangement joins TRBV7-4 to TRBJ2-7, with TRBD2 matching over 12 bases. Germline loops: CDR1 SGHVT, CDR2 SQSDAQ. V lost 5 bases, J lost 6 bases, and 8 bases stayed unmatched. The CDR3 is made up of 15 amino acids. The CDR3 loop reads CASSAMTSGSTEQYF. CDR3 DNA: TGTGCCAGCAGCGCGATGACTAGCGGGAGTACCGAGCAGTACTTC. Using reference TRBV7-4 and TRBJ2-7 for the parts outside the CDR3, the full variable domain is GAGVSQSPRYKVAKRGRDVALRCDSISGHVTLYWYRQTLGQGSEVLTYSQSDAQRDKSGRPSGRFSAERPERSVSTLKIQRTEQGDSAVYLCASSAMTSGSTEQYFGPGTRLTVT.

This clonotype was recorded at least ten times. The chain has TRBV2 and TRBJ1-2; 7 nucleotides agree with TRBD1. Germline-derived CDR1 and CDR2 are SNHLY and FYNNEI. The CDR3 length is 14 residues. Germline trimming cut 11 bases from V and 5 bases from J; bases unmatched to any gene: 14. CDR3 sequence: CAGHGQVDVYGYTF. The CDR3 DNA follows: TGTGCCGGCCACGGACAGGTCGACGTATATGGCTACACCTTC.